Detailed here is one T cell receptor (beta chain). The CDR3 has 14 residues. Trimming left V 4 bases short and J 5 bases short, with 14 bases between. In germline, CDR1 is MNHEY, CDR2 SMNVEV (reference sequence). This record comes from a study of blood T cell repertoires in COVID-19. Across the study: Specimens from acute and convalescent COVID-19 originated in the United States, Italy and Spain. T cells, B-cell-depleted T cells, or PBMCs provided the cDNA or gDNA that served as material.

Original data processing: Estimation of nucleated cell counts was performed using reference gene primer amplification. The table came from immunoSEQ multiplex PCR; TCRdb's copy has only in-frame clones and leaves some out. The V and J calls and clone size were taken over from that table, and D and trimming were inferred from the DNA. The profile shows 150,000 to 160,000 clones, 80% to 90% of them singletons. Sequencing used peripheral blood. The TCR sequence derives from a woman in her seventies with acute or convalescent COVID-19. The gene calls are TRBV27 and TRBJ2-5, with a weak D call TRBD1 (6 bases). CDR3 nucleotides: TGTGCCAGCAGTTCGCAATACAGGGAGGAGACCCAGTACTTC. Its protein product is CASSSQYREETQYF.